Below, one TCR beta chain is given with its context. These data belong to a study of blood T cell repertoires in COVID-19. In the study overall: Material from acute and convalescent COVID-19 was sourced from the United States, Italy and Spain. In each case, the material was cDNA or gDNA derived from T cells, B-cell-depleted T cells, or PBMCs.

Original handling: Amplification of reference gene primers was used by the study to estimate nucleated cell counts. Some clones are missing from TCRdb's copy, which holds only in-frame ones; the method was immunoSEQ multiplex PCR. That table gives V, J and clone size, and the DNA gave D and trimming. The sample records about 140,000 clones, approximately 81% being singletons. CDR1 is SNHLY, CDR2 FYNNEI, per germline. J gave up 4 bases and V 9 bases, and 4 bases lay outside the gene matches. The CDR3 extends over 13 amino acids. This TCR was sampled from a human donor in a cohort sampled during active COVID-19. The sequenced sample was peripheral blood. The chain is built from TRBV2 and TRBJ2-1; 9 positions agree with TRBD1. CDR3 loop: CARTGTGYNEQFF. The DNA for the CDR3 is TGTGCCAGAACCGGGACAGGGTACAATGAGCAGTTCTTC.